The following is a TCR beta chain sequence with its context. The target antigen is unknown. The sample belongs to a study of T cell responses to AZD1222 COVID-19 vaccine. The germline V gene has CDR1 LNHDA and CDR2 SQIVND (reference sequence). V was clipped by 5 bases and J by 1 base, with 18 bases between them. The CDR3 is 17 amino acids. Clones were read by immunoSEQ multiplex PCR, and TCRdb kept only the in-frame ones, dropping some. The profile shows about 53,000 clones, around 84% of them singletons. Study findings and constraints: Repertoire sampling happened only post peak T cell response. Baseline seropositives among AZD1222 recipients totaled only 5 to 7.

The sample consisted of peripheral blood, taken on day 0 of AZD1222 vaccination. The origin of this receptor is an adult in good health. The chain combines TRBV19 with TRBJ1-5, with D tentatively TRBD1 (6 bases). The CDR3 protein is CASSSTLQGGSNQPQHF. CDR3 nucleotides: TGTGCCAGTAGTTCAACCCTCCAAGGGGGAAGCAATCAGCCCCAGCATTTT.